These 22 T cell receptor beta chains originate from one sample sequenced in a study of regulatory T cells in long-lasting Graves disease. Building the TCR beta libraries relied on iRepertoire HTBI primers, and CDR3 regions underwent Arm-PCR. TCRdb ran MiXCR on the multiplex PCR reads and lists one entry per CDR3 protein. The sample holds about 660,000 distinct CDR3 sequences; approximately 29% are singletons and the top ten take about 42%. Time point reported: persistent/refractory GD, antithyroid drugs over 5 years with positive TRAb. PBMC RNA was the source of the TCR library. The sample was peripheral blood mononuclear cells (PBMCs), taken when the disease was refractory, from a patient treated with antithyroid drugs. The receptor source for this set is a female donor with Graves disease.

The DNA of the CDR3 is TGCAGTGCTAGCGCCGGGACAGGGTTGTTTCAGCCCCAGCATTTT. As protein: CSASAGTGLFQPQHF. This sequence joins TRBV20-1 and TRBJ1-5, with 9 bases aligning to TRBD1. This CDR3 comprises 15 residues. Germline V gives CDR1 DFQATT, CDR2 SNEGSKA (reference sequence). J was trimmed by 6 bases and V by 3 bases; bases with no gene match: 9.

The J gene is TRBJ1-4, the V gene TRBV3-1, with D perhaps TRBD1 (5 bases). This CDR3 contains 14 residues. Trimming left V 0 bases short and J 8 bases short, with 10 bases between. Germline V gives CDR1 LGHDT, CDR2 YNNKEL (reference sequence). The CDR3 DNA reads as TGTGCCAGCAGCCAAGAAGGGGCGAGGGAAAAACTGTTTTTT. It yields the protein CASSQEGAREKLFF. Combining the CDR3 with reference TRBV3-1 and TRBJ1-4 gives the whole variable domain DTAVSQTPKYLVTQMGNDKSIKCEQNLGHDTMYWYKQDSKKFLKIMFSYNNKELIINETVPNRFSPKSPDKAHLNLHINSLELGDSAVYFCASSQEGAREKLFFGSGTQLSVL.

The chain uses TRBV20-1 and TRBJ2-3, with unresolved D. The CDR3 is 12 amino acids. Germline lookup yields CDR1 DFQATT and CDR2 SNEGSKA (reference sequence). V was pared by 3 bases and J by 4 bases, with 8 bases between. The CDR3 spells CSASLVPDTQYF. Written as DNA, the CDR3 is TGCAGTGCTAGCCTCGTACCAGATACGCAGTATTTT.

This chain links TRBV29-1 with TRBJ2-1; D is possibly TRBD2 (6 bases). V was pared by 6 bases and J by 3 bases, with 18 bases between. CDR3 length: 15 amino acids. Germline V gives CDR1 SQVTM, CDR2 ANQGSEA. CDR3 sequence (DNA): TGCAGCGTGACTGAGGGCGGGATTGGCTACAATGAGCAGTTCTTC. Its translation is CSVTEGGIGYNEQFF.

This clonotype was recorded many times. The V gene is TRBV20-1, the J gene TRBJ1-5; 8 positions match TRBD1. This CDR3 has 13 residues. The V segment lost 8 bases and the J segment 2 bases; nucleotides outside the gene matches: 5. Per germline, CDR1 DFQATT and CDR2 SNEGSKA (reference sequence). CDR3 nucleotide sequence: TGCAGTTCACAGGGGGATCGCAATCAGCCCCAGCATTTT. Protein product: CSSQGDRNQPQHF.

The rearrangement joins TRBV20-1 to TRBJ2-7; D not resolved. The germline gives CDR1 DFQATT, CDR2 SNEGSKA (reference sequence). V shed 0 bases and J shed 1 base, with 10 bases lying between them. The CDR3 contains 14 residues. The CDR3 coding sequence is TGCAGTGCTAGAGATTTAATAACGTCCTACGAGCAGTACTTC. Amino acid sequence: CSARDLITSYEQYF.

This clonotype was found many times. The V call is TRBV7-9, the J call TRBJ1-4, with a tentative D call TRBD1 (5 bases). The V end lost 8 bases, the J end lost 11 bases, and 15 bases lay between the germline ends. CDR3 size: 12 residues. CDR1 and CDR2 (germline): SEHNR, FQNEAQ (reference sequence). The chain's CDR3 is CASSPGREKLFF. CDR3 DNA sequence: TGTGCCAGCTCACCGGGCAGGGAGAAACTGTTTTTT.

This clonotype was detected only a few times. The chain employs TRBV20-1 and TRBJ2-7; possibly TRBD1 or TRBD2 for D (5 bases each). The CDR3 loop spans 12 amino acids. V gave up 6 bases and J gave up 6 bases, with 15 bases separating them. CDR1 and CDR2 from the germline V gene are DFQATT and SNEGSKA (reference sequence). CDR3 region: CSAEGSPCEQYF. CDR3 bases: TGCAGTGCCGAGGGGTCCCCTTGCGAGCAGTACTTC.

The CDR3 DNA sequence: TGTGCCAGCAGGAAACGGGTGATAGCGGGAGAAGAGACCCAGTACTTC. Translation: CASRKRVIAGEETQYF. The chain couples TRBV7-9 to TRBJ2-5; 9 nucleotides agree with TRBD2. CDR1 SEHNR and CDR2 FQNEAQ come from the germline V gene (reference sequence). Trimming at V came to 6 bases and at J to 3 bases, leaving 11 bases not matched to a gene. CDR3 length: 16 amino acids.

This clonotype has only a few counts. The genes are TRBV18 and TRBJ2-7, with 9 nucleotides matching TRBD1. CDR1 is KGHSH, CDR2 LQKENI, per germline. The V segment lost 8 bases and the J segment 1 base; nucleotides outside the gene matches: 6. The CDR3 loop spans 14 amino acids. The CDR3 reads CASQPGQGSYEQYF. CDR3 nucleotides: TGTGCCAGCCAACCGGGACAGGGATCCTACGAGCAGTACTTC.

This sequence joins TRBV6-1 and TRBJ1-5; 12 bases match TRBD1. The CDR3 covers 16 residues. The V and J ends lost 4 bases and 2 bases, in that order; junction bases with no gene match: 3. Germline CDR1 is MNHNS and CDR2 is SASEGT. CDR3 amino acids: CASSVGQGAGNQPQHF. CDR3 nucleotides: TGTGCCAGCAGTGTGGGACAGGGGGCCGGCAATCAGCCCCAGCATTTT.

The chain is built from TRBV15 and TRBJ2-5, with D perhaps matching TRBD1 (6 bases). The germline V gene encodes CDR1 LNHNV and CDR2 YYDKDF (reference sequence). Between the trimmed V and J ends, which lost 7 bases and 5 bases, there was a span of 14 bases. The CDR3 covers 13 residues. DNA of the CDR3: TGTGCCACCAACCAACAGGGTGGGGAGACCCAGTACTTC. It specifies CATNQQGGETQYF.

The gene calls are TRBV7-9 and TRBJ1-1, with a tentative D call TRBD1 (5 bases). V was clipped by 5 bases and J by 1 base, with 11 bases between them. CDR1 and CDR2 from the germline V gene are SEHNR and FQNEAQ (reference sequence). The CDR3 runs 14 residues. As DNA, the CDR3 is TGTGCCAGCAGCCCGGGGGACGGGAACACTGAAGCTTTCTTT. The encoded protein is CASSPGDGNTEAFF.

J is TRBJ2-3 and V is TRBV2; 9 nucleotides match TRBD2. V lost 4 bases, J lost 5 bases, and 7 bases stayed unmatched. The CDR3 has 15 amino acids. Per germline, CDR1 SNHLY and CDR2 FYNNEI. CDR3 amino acids: CASSGTSEMKDTQYF. The CDR3, as DNA: TGTGCCAGCAGTGGGACTAGCGAGATGAAAGATACGCAGTATTTT.

This chain uses TRBV5-1 with TRBJ2-7; a weak D match, TRBD2 (6 bases). The V gene's germline CDR1 is SGHRS and CDR2 YFSETQ. The V and J ends lost 2 bases and 3 bases respectively, with 12 bases between them. The CDR3 consists of 14 residues. The CDR3 protein is CASSFSAGGYEQYF. In DNA form, the CDR3 reads TGCGCCAGCAGCTTCAGCGCCGGGGGCTACGAGCAGTACTTC. Full variable domain (outside the CDR3, taken from reference TRBV5-1 and TRBJ2-7): KAGVTQTPRYLIKTRGQQVTLSCSPISGHRSVSWYQQTPGQGLQFLFEYFSETQRNKGNFPGRFSGRQFSNSRSEMNVSTLELGDSALYLCASSFSAGGYEQYFGPGTRLTVT.

Details on this clonotype: The junction differs from germline at one of its ends, possibly a read error. The chain is built from TRBV6-9 and TRBJ2-4; D might be TRBD1 (5 bases). The J call is doubtful: the DNA matches TRBJ1-2 better. Germline loops: CDR1 MNHGY, CDR2 SVAAGI. This CDR3 has 17 residues. The CDR3 DNA sequence: TGTGCCAGCAGTTACGGTTGGCAGGGCGACCCAAACTGTGGCTACACCTTC. It encodes CASSYGWQGDPNCGYTF.

This clonotype came up a few times. The chain links TRBV20-1 to TRBJ1-6, with D possibly being TRBD1 (6 bases). V shed 2 bases and J shed 5 bases, with 10 bases lying between them. Germline lookup yields CDR1 DFQATT and CDR2 SNEGSKA (reference sequence). This CDR3 has 14 amino acids. The CDR3 nucleotides read TGCAGTGCTAGAAGATCAGGGGATAATTCACCCCTCCACTTT. Translated: CSARRSGDNSPLHF.

The chain joins TRBV6-1 to TRBJ1-1; D is uncertain. CDR1 and CDR2 (germline): MNHNS, SASEGT. CDR3 length: 11 amino acids. The ends were cut back, 8 bases at V and 8 bases at J, with 12 bases in the middle. CDR3 protein: CASGRAAEAFF. The CDR3, as DNA: TGTGCCAGCGGTAGGGCGGCCGAAGCTTTCTTT.

This clonotype has a handful of counts. V is TRBV2 and J is TRBJ2-7; D gene unclear. The CDR3 has 14 amino acids. Germline V CDR1 and CDR2: SNHLY, FYNNEI. The ends were cut back, 0 bases at V and 4 bases at J, with 10 bases in the middle. In DNA, the CDR3 is TGTGCCAGCAGTGAAGCCCCCGGAGCGTACGAGCAGTACTTC. This sequence encodes CASSEAPGAYEQYF.

This sequence joins TRBV28 and TRBJ1-1; the match to TRBD1 covers 7 bases. CDR3 length: 16 residues. Germline CDR1 and CDR2: MDHEN and SYDVKM. V was pared by 6 bases and J by 7 bases, with 17 bases of the junction left unmatched. The CDR3 protein is CASSPVTGTALGEAFF. The CDR3 region has the DNA TGTGCCAGCAGCCCCGTCACCGGGACAGCCTTGGGTGAAGCTTTCTTT.

At least ten counts were recorded for this clonotype. The chain uses TRBV28 and TRBJ2-7; 7 bases align to TRBD2. This CDR3 comprises 16 residues. V was pared by 3 bases and J by 2 bases, with 10 bases of the junction left unmatched. Germline V gene lookup returns CDR1 MDHEN and CDR2 SYDVKM. The CDR3 loop reads CASSLGSTSFPYEQYF. In nucleotides, the CDR3 is TGTGCCAGCAGTTTGGGGTCGACTAGCTTCCCCTACGAGCAGTACTTC.

The chain couples TRBV20-1 to TRBJ1-5, with D perhaps matching TRBD1 (6 bases). There are 15 residues in the CDR3. In germline, CDR1 is DFQATT, CDR2 SNEGSKA (reference sequence). V shed 1 base and J shed 5 bases, with 15 bases lying between them. The chain's CDR3 is CSARAGQTLDQPQHF. CDR3 DNA sequence: TGCAGTGCTAGAGCCGGACAGACCTTAGATCAGCCCCAGCATTTT.